This T cell receptor beta chain was recovered during a study of Ad26.COV2.S vaccination and SARS-CoV-2 variants. As for treatment: 19 received Ad26.COV2.S at low or high dose, single or two shots; roughly five received placebo; per-sample allocation not given. Collection of samples fell on day 63 after the first vaccine or placebo injection. Assay: immunoSEQ multiplex PCR; the TCRdb copy retains only in-frame clones and omits some. The sample lists roughly 400,000 clones, 89% occurring once. The CDR3 is 16 amino acids. Germline values: CDR1 LGHNA, CDR2 YNFKEQ. V shed 0 bases and J shed 4 bases, with 13 bases lying between them.

The receptor was isolated from a person aged 18-60 years who received the Ad26.COV2.S COVID-19 vaccine or a placebo. The sample was peripheral blood, taken in a trial of Ad26.COV2.S vaccine versus placebo. This chain joins TRBV4-2 and TRBJ1-3; D call uncertain. DNA for the CDR3: TGTGCCAGCAGCCAAGAACAGACTCGTTCCGGAAACACCATATATTTT. It is translated as CASSQEQTRSGNTIYF.